This TCR beta chain was captured by sequencing in a study of spatial heterogeneity in lung cancer (dated by TCRdb to between 2018 and 2021). About the investigation overall: Beta-chain transcripts were consistently detected in greater numbers than alpha-chain transcripts, which likely reflects a higher abundance of beta-chain transcripts. In non-small cell lung cancer, the study made a quantitative comparison of TCR alpha and beta repertoires among multiple tumor regions, matched nontumor lung and blood. In tumor regions, TCR transcript counts showed a strong correlation with a T cell transcriptional module score derived from matched bulk RNA-seq. In the raw uncorrected reads, each unique combination of TCR and UMI appeared more than ten times on average. The study linked features of the TCR repertoire to counts of nonsynonymous mutations, which were determined by whole-exome sequencing of tumor tissue. Both alpha and beta chains were TCR-sequenced in 210 or so tumor regions, approximately 67 matched nontumor lung samples and more than 50 PBMC samples obtained at surgery. What the authors observed across the whole study: TCR-seq was estimated to cover only approximately 7% of tumor T cells for alpha chains and approximately 12% for beta chains. Counts of ubiquitous and regional expanded TCRs correlated with counts of ubiquitous and regional nonsynonymous mutations, respectively. Confirming at a functional level the hypothesis that regional TCRs recognize regional mutations was considered to require additional single-cell paired TCR alpha and beta sequencing. A correlation was observed between the number of expanded intratumoral alpha and beta TCRs and the tumor nonsynonymous mutation count.

In this sample, this clonotype turned up many times. Its antigen is not yet known. No much larger clonotype is one base removed from it; base qualities were not supplied. The CDR3 numbers 14 residues from cysteine through phenylalanine. Only CDR3 DNA remains: 42 bases, in frame from the first base. Clipping removes 3 bases from V and 2 bases from J, with 0 as the unmatched junction base count. CDR1 and CDR2 were assigned from the germline V gene (reference sequence) as DFQATT and SNEGSKA. Libraries came from 5' RACE. Instrument used: NextSeq 500. The TCR library protocol attached a unique molecular identifier to each TCR cDNA molecule to allow correction of PCR and sequencing errors. The authors' pipeline ran thus. Decombinator tools were used for TCR identification, UMI-based error correction and CDR3 extraction. TCRs above a frequency of 2 per 1,000, corresponding to the top 1% of the tumor frequency distribution, were defined as expanded. Expanded tumor TCRs statistically deemed absent (corrected P<0.05) from at least one tumor region were classed as regional, and all other expanded tumor TCRs were classed as ubiquitous. Renyi diversity was calculated using the R vegan package after each repertoire was subsampled 100 times to 5,000 TCRs. CDR3 similarity networks were constructed using string-kernel similarity of amino acid triplets, with links drawn between CDR3s whose pairwise similarity was above 0.82. TCRdb cleaned the public reads at Q25 with fastp, built clones with MiXCR and kept in-frame beta chains. Duplicate CDR3 protein sequences are folded into a single record with the most common DNA and genes. What appears here as the V and J calls and clone size reflects TCRdb's work, not the paper's. The sample contains about 16,000 distinct CDR3 sequences, about 7% of them found a single time. The ten largest clones represent 8.9% of the sample.

In light of the paper, this sample's time point label describes: sample taken at primary tumor resection. Donors were about 70 patients with early-stage, untreated non-small cell lung cancer from the lung TRACERx cohort. Without any cell sorting, TCR sequencing was performed on whole RNA extracted either from tumor and nontumor lung tissue or from cryopreserved PBMC samples. Patients were selected for TCR sequencing only if sufficient RNA was available from at least two tumor regions. Tumor and adjacent nontumor lung specimens were reviewed by a lung pathologist before selection. Recombination linked TRBV20-1 to TRBJ2-6; TRBD1 fits 8 bases in the junction. The receptor comes from a male donor with early-stage non-small cell lung cancer. This material consisted of lung tumor tissue, taken at surgery. DNA sequence: TGCAGTGCTAGGACAGGGGCTGGGGCCAACGTCCTGACTTTC. It specifies CSARTGAGANVLTF.